This record covers a single T cell receptor beta chain. Antigen specificity is unknown. The sample comes from a study of T cell responses to AZD1222 COVID-19 vaccine. Germline assignment: CDR1 MNHEY and CDR2 SVGAGI. CDR3 length equals 14 residues. V was pared by 6 bases and J by 6 bases, with 15 bases between. Whole-study results and caveats: Donors were largely white British and mainly female; clonal diversity was possibly underestimated. Reports indicate that nearly half of spike-specific TCRs are directed at unmutated variant regions.

The assay was immunoSEQ multiplex PCR, and TCRdb's table has in-frame clones only and misses some. The table lists roughly 56,000 clones, about 81% of them singletons. The rearrangement uses TRBV6-5 and TRBJ1-5, with D possibly being TRBD1 (5 bases). The starting material was peripheral blood, obtained 28 days after the second AZD1222 dose. This TCR was recovered from an adult who received the AZD1222 COVID-19 vaccine. This CDR3 reads CASRPGGGVQPQHF. The CDR3 DNA sequence: TGTGCCAGCAGGCCCGGCGGGGGGGTTCAGCCCCAGCATTTT.